This T cell receptor beta chain was captured by sequencing in a study of patients and donors after allogeneic stem cell transplantation. TCRdb reprocessed the RT-PCR reads with MiXCR, giving one entry per CDR3 protein. The sample lists over 150,000 distinct CDR3 sequences, about 32% occurring once. V lost 5 bases and J 11 bases, leaving 24 bases between the germline ends. CDR1 GTSNPN and CDR2 SVGIG come from the germline V gene (reference sequence). CDR3 length equals 14 residues. What was sequenced was blood, either unsorted or a sorted T cell fraction (not recorded which). The chain carries TRBV30 and TRBJ1-1; no reliable D call. This receptor was taken from a human donor who was either an allogeneic HSCT recipient or a stem cell or donor lymphocyte infusion donor (not recorded which). It is not recorded whose cells these are; they may come from a transplant donor. CDR3 DNA sequence: TGTGCCTGGGTCCTTTCGGGTTCTGGCATGAAGGCTTTCTTT. This gives the protein CAWVLSGSGMKAFF.